This is a list of T cell receptor beta chains from one sample in a study of T cell responses to AZD1222 COVID-19 vaccine. Method: immunoSEQ multiplex PCR; TCRdb's copy keeps in-frame clones and lacks some. The sample holds some 130,000 clones, 90% seen once. The specimen comprised peripheral blood, sampled on day 0 of AZD1222 vaccination. The receptors here all came from an adult in good health. CDR3s include the opening cysteine and the closing phenylalanine or tryptophan. Rows give clone size only sometimes, using once, few, many, or a class for an expanded clone.

CDR3aa	v_gene	j_gene	abundance
CASSLGRYNEQFF	TRBV28	TRBJ2-1	NA
CASSLSGAQETQYF	TRBV7-2	TRBJ2-5	NA
CASSVGPSSNQPQHF	TRBV9	TRBJ1-5	NA
CASSLGVGNEKLFF	TRBV7-9	TRBJ1-4	NA
CASSLDNAAAGSDF	TRBV5-4	TRBJ1-3	once
CATYYGGSSEAFF	TRBV10-3	TRBJ1-1	NA
CASSGGPEGYEQYF	TRBV5-1	TRBJ2-7	once
CASSLLGRGAQETQYF	TRBV5-6	TRBJ2-5	few
CASSLQTLNQPQHF	TRBV2	TRBJ1-5	NA
CASSLTGPTEAFF	TRBV5-5	TRBJ1-1	NA
CASSEWTTSSYEQYF	TRBV6-1	TRBJ2-7	few
CASSVRSAWDNYGYTF	TRBV9	TRBJ1-2	NA
CASSQSYANYGYTF	TRBV23-1	TRBJ1-2	NA
CSVALRGENTGELFF	TRBV29-1	TRBJ2-2	few
CASSPTGGTNEKLFF	TRBV7-2	TRBJ1-4	NA
CASRQTGADYGYTF	TRBV6-5	TRBJ1-2	once
CASSYSRDLGPSYTF	TRBV6-6	TRBJ1-2	once
CASSLVRGTTDTQYF	TRBV7-9	TRBJ2-3	NA
CASSLNSGGYEQYF	TRBV7-8	TRBJ2-7	NA
CASSPSAPDGYTF	TRBV18	TRBJ1-2	NA
CASTSGGAGDTEAFF	TRBV28	TRBJ1-1	NA
CASSSQGNNSPLHF	TRBV5-1	TRBJ1-6	few
CASSLATGLGQYF	TRBV7-2	TRBJ2-7	NA
CASSLPNTRITEAQFF	TRBV5-1	TRBJ2-1	NA
CASSRDRAYEQYF	TRBV4-1	TRBJ2-7	NA
CASSGHPGETQYF	TRBV9	TRBJ2-5	NA
CASSFRRDRIFVTLHF	TRBV28	TRBJ1-6	NA
CASSVAGTPGGETQYF	TRBV9	TRBJ2-5	NA
CASSLMANEQFF	TRBV28	TRBJ2-1	few
CASSQGASEAFF	TRBV4-1	TRBJ1-1	NA
CASSPRYYGYTF	TRBV12-3/TRBV12-4	TRBJ1-2	NA
CAIRTGTENTEAFF	TRBV10-3	TRBJ1-1	once
CASRGLAGITDTQYF	TRBV6-5	TRBJ2-3	NA
CASSLVRGTVNNSPLHF	TRBV13	TRBJ1-6	NA
CASSQGGGRELFF	TRBV14	TRBJ2-2	NA
CAISEIRDRDSGDTQYF	TRBV10-3	TRBJ2-3	NA
CAVRGIQETQYF	TRBV27	TRBJ2-5	NA
CASSLVAGNNQPQHF	TRBV7-2	TRBJ1-5	NA
CASSLSGQGPQETQYF	TRBV27	TRBJ2-5	NA
CSASSLYEQYF	TRBV20-1	TRBJ2-7	NA
CAWQDGNSNQPQHF	TRBV30	TRBJ1-5	NA
CASSESGYLGQYF	TRBV10-1	TRBJ2-7	once
CASSSDSNTEAFF	TRBV12-3/TRBV12-4	TRBJ1-1	NA
CASSTGRQETQYF	TRBV19	TRBJ2-5	NA
CASSLIRGITQETQYF	TRBV7-8	TRBJ2-5	NA
CASSTMTGVGQPQHF	TRBV28	TRBJ1-5	NA
CASSRINGLMNTEAFF	TRBV14	TRBJ1-1	NA
CASSPLGAIEQYF	TRBV7-2	TRBJ2-7	medium-sized
CASSPRGMYQETQYF	TRBV4-3	TRBJ2-5	NA
CASSVTHNSPLHF	TRBV9	TRBJ1-6	NA
CASSLGDTQYF	TRBV28	TRBJ2-3	NA
CASRPGLQGNEQFF	TRBV6-5	TRBJ2-1	NA
CSEQTDPINYGYTF	TRBV29-1	TRBJ1-2	NA
CASSLSSYEQYF	TRBV27	TRBJ2-7	NA
CASSAPSGGRDEQFF	TRBV2	TRBJ2-1	once
CASRPYTGGVSSYGYTF	TRBV28	TRBJ1-2	NA
CASSLIDRENGYTF	TRBV28	TRBJ1-2	NA
CASSDLHGQPQHF	TRBV10-2	TRBJ1-5	NA